This T cell receptor (beta chain) was recovered during a study of cytomegalovirus exposure and HLA in healthy donors. Broader study findings: Researchers reported that a few CMV-associated chains were confirmed in vitro as CMV antigen-specific. 164 TCR beta chains were listed as cytomegalovirus-associated.

Concerning this clone itself: Its specificity is not known.

Separate from the roughly 630-subject first cohort was the roughly 130-subject validation cohort, to which the donors belonged. The assay was immunoSEQ multiplex PCR, and TCRdb's table has in-frame clones only and misses some. The sample has 200,000 to 250,000 clones, around 87% seen once; the top ten hold 1.5% to 2.5%. The TCR originated in a woman younger than 30 in good health and CMV-seropositive. The sample taken for sequencing was PBMCs.

In DNA, the CDR3 is TGCGCCAGCAGCCCCACCCTCAGGGGCCCCTACAATGAGCAGTTCTTC. This encodes CASSPTLRGPYNEQFF. The rearrangement links TRBV4-1 to TRBJ2-1; weak D call: TRBD1 (6 bases). Germline assignment: CDR1 MGHRA and CDR2 YSYEKL. The CDR3 has 16 residues. Trimming stripped 4 bases from V and 2 bases from J, with 15 bases between.